The 24 T cell receptor beta chains given below trace back to one sample, sequenced in a study of blood T cell repertoires in COVID-19 (dated by TCRdb to 2020 to 2021). Library construction relied on the immunoSEQ multiplex PCR assay. TCRdb carries this immuneACCESS record with in-frame sequences only. Its versions omit some clonotypes, under half of them owing to an unresolved V gene in the studies checked, with the rest unexplained. Within this sample are around 63,000 clones, with approximately 86% of them counted one time only. The ten largest clonotypes hold around 20% of the sample. Specimen: peripheral blood. The receptors stem from an elderly woman with active COVID-19.

The chain is built from TRBV19 and TRBJ2-1, with 9 nucleotides matching TRBD1. The germline CDR1 and CDR2 sequences are LNHDA and SQIVND (reference sequence). CDR3 length: 16 residues. V trimming: 5 bases; J trimming: 3 bases; junction bases outside the gene matches: 8. The CDR3 coding sequence is TGTGCCAGTAGTCCCGGGACAGGGAGGATCTACAATGAGCAGTTCTTC. This translates into CASSPGTGRIYNEQFF.

The genes are TRBV7-9 and TRBJ1-1, with 10 bases aligning to TRBD1. The CDR3 covers 15 residues. J lost 3 bases, V lost 1 base, and 2 bases had no gene match. Germline V gene data show CDR1 as SEHNR and CDR2 as FQNEAQ (reference sequence). The CDR3 sequence is CASSLVGTGDTEAFF. CDR3 nucleotides: TGTGCCAGCAGCTTAGTAGGGACAGGGGACACTGAAGCTTTCTTT.

The chain carries TRBV6-1 and TRBJ2-7; 8 nucleotides agree with TRBD1. V trimming: 2 bases; J trimming: 2 bases; junction bases outside the gene matches: 11. The germline V gene encodes CDR1 MNHNS and CDR2 SASEGT. The CDR3 is made up of 17 amino acids. The CDR3 is CASSERALGTGAYEQYF. The CDR3 coding sequence is TGTGCCAGCAGTGAAAGGGCTCTCGGGACAGGAGCCTACGAGCAGTACTTC.

The genes are TRBV28 and TRBJ1-5, with D tentatively TRBD1 (6 bases). Looked up from germline, CDR1 is MDHEN and CDR2 is SYDVKM. This CDR3 region has 16 residues. Trimming took off 5 bases at V and 0 bases at J, with 14 bases between the two ends. This chain's CDR3 is CASSLRTVYSNQPQHF. In nucleotides, the CDR3 is TGTGCCAGCAGTCTCCGGACAGTATATAGCAATCAGCCCCAGCATTTT.

V gene TRBV4-1 combines with J gene TRBJ2-7, with 10 bases lining up with TRBD2. CDR1 is MGHRA and CDR2 is YSYEKL in the germline V gene. This CDR3 contains 16 residues. Trimming removed 1 base from V and 7 bases from J; junction bases left unmatched: 10. CDR3 nucleotide sequence: TGCGCCAGCAGCCAAGTTTGGGCGCTAGCGGGGGTTGAGCAGTACTTC. It yields the protein CASSQVWALAGVEQYF.

The chain links TRBV7-6 to TRBJ2-1, with 13 bases identical to TRBD2. The V gene end was trimmed by 2 bases and the J gene end by 4 bases; junction bases not matched to a gene: 5. Germline V gene data show CDR1 as SGHVS and CDR2 as FNYEAQ. There are 17 residues in the CDR3. The CDR3 nucleotides are TGTGCCAGCAGCTTAACGACTAGCGGGGGGCCTTACAATGAGCAGTTCTTC. Encoded protein: CASSLTTSGGPYNEQFF.

The CDR3 sequence is CASSYLGADRVGEQYF. The CDR3 nucleotides read TGTGCCAGCAGTTACCTGGGGGCGGATCGCGTGGGCGAGCAGTACTTC. The chain uses TRBV6-2 or TRBV6-3 and TRBJ2-7; D might be TRBD1 (6 bases). Germline V gene data show CDR1 as MNHEY and CDR2 as SVGEGT. The length of the CDR3 is 16 residues. The V end was cut by 2 bases, the J end by 6 bases, with 20 bases between.

The rearrangement joins TRBV2 to TRBJ1-2, with D uncertain. The germline V and J ends were trimmed by 2 bases and 4 bases, with 5 bases remaining between them. The CDR3 covers 12 residues. Germline lookup yields CDR1 SNHLY and CDR2 FYNNEI. CDR3 coding DNA: TGTGCCAGCAGTGAAACTTTCTATGGCTACACCTTC. Its translation is CASSETFYGYTF.

This chain uses TRBV2 with TRBJ1-6; 9 nucleotides line up with TRBD1. CDR3 length: 15 amino acids. Germline V CDR1 and CDR2: SNHLY, FYNNEI. V lost 10 bases to trimming and J lost 5 bases; unmatched junction nucleotides: 9. CDR3 in DNA: TGTGCCACCCTCTCTGGGACAGGGAATAATTCACCCCTCCACTTT. It specifies CATLSGTGNNSPLHF.

V gene TRBV3-1 (or the pseudogene TRBV3-2) combines with J gene TRBJ2-7; 11 bases align to TRBD2. The germline gives CDR1 LGHDT, CDR2 YNNKEL (reference sequence). The ends lost 3 bases at V and 9 bases at J; junction bases unmatched: 7. This CDR3 contains 14 residues. DNA of the CDR3: TGTGCCAGCAGCCAGACTAGCGGGGTGTGGACGCAGTACTTC. Translation gives CASSQTSGVWTQYF.

The chain carries TRBV5-4 and TRBJ2-5, with 10 bases that match TRBD2. The germline CDR1 and CDR2 sequences are SGHNT and YYREEE (reference sequence). This CDR3 is built from 15 residues. V shed 9 bases and J 2 bases; nucleotides not matched to a gene: 10. The CDR3 spells CATNKRGGLQETQYF. The CDR3 coding sequence is TGTGCCACCAATAAGCGGGGGGGATTACAAGAGACCCAGTACTTC.

The chain is built from TRBV9 and TRBJ2-7; D gene unclear. Germline CDR1 SGDLS, CDR2 YYNGEE. The CDR3 runs to 14 residues. Trimming took off 0 bases at V and 3 bases at J, with 10 bases between the two ends. CDR3 sequence reads: CASSVGPTGYEQYF. CDR3 bases: TGTGCCAGCAGCGTAGGTCCAACGGGCTACGAGCAGTACTTC.

The chain joins TRBV28 to TRBJ1-2; no clear D. The CDR3 is 11 amino acids. The germline V gene has CDR1 MDHEN and CDR2 SYDVKM. The V end lost 5 bases, the J end lost 6 bases, and 7 bases lay between the germline ends. Written as DNA, the CDR3 is TGTGCCAGCAGTCACTTCCATGGCTACACCTTC. Encoded protein: CASSHFHGYTF.

The chain couples TRBV5-4 to TRBJ1-1, with D tentatively TRBD1 (5 bases). Germline V gives CDR1 SGHNT, CDR2 YYREEE (reference sequence). Trimming shortened V by 1 base and J by 3 bases, and 16 bases separated the two germline ends. This CDR3 has 16 amino acids. CDR3 region: CASSLYRFKGHTEAFF. In DNA, the CDR3 is TGTGCCAGCAGCTTGTACAGGTTCAAGGGTCACACTGAAGCTTTCTTT.

This clone appeared once. The V and J genes are TRBV29-1 and TRBJ1-2; possible D gene TRBD1, 6 bases. Germline values: CDR1 SQVTM, CDR2 ANQGSEA. The CDR3 is 12 amino acids. V was cut by 6 bases and J by 6 bases, with 14 bases left in between. The CDR3 coding sequence is TGCAGCGTCGGGGACATCAGGGATGGCTACACCTTC. This encodes CSVGDIRDGYTF.

This chain links TRBV5-4 with TRBJ2-3; TRBD2 matches at 10 bases. In germline, CDR1 is SGHNT, CDR2 YYREEE (reference sequence). The length of the CDR3 is 15 residues. J lost 3 bases, V lost 2 bases, and 3 bases had no gene match. CDR3 sequence: CASSFRTSGTDTQYF. CDR3 sequence (DNA): TGTGCCAGCAGCTTCAGGACTAGCGGTACAGATACGCAGTATTTT.

The chain joins TRBV2 to TRBJ1-2; D uncertain. The V end lost 6 bases, the J end lost 2 bases, and 10 bases lay between the germline ends. Germline CDR1 and CDR2: SNHLY and FYNNEI. The CDR3 loop spans 13 amino acids. The CDR3 protein is CASSPGNNYGYTF. The DNA for the CDR3 is TGTGCCAGCAGCCCCGGGAACAACTATGGCTACACCTTC.

The chain recombines TRBV27 with TRBJ2-1, with 11 bases aligning to TRBD2. Germline CDR1 MNHEY, CDR2 SMNVEV (reference sequence). The CDR3 totals 13 residues. V shed 5 bases, J shed 13 bases, and the junction held 7 bases outside the gene matches. CDR3 protein: CASSQGLAGSQFF. Here the CDR3 DNA reads TGTGCCAGCAGTCAAGGACTAGCGGGTTCACAGTTCTTC.

The CDR3 DNA reads as TGTGCCATCGCCCTCGCGGGGGATACGCAGTATTTT. It specifies CAIALAGDTQYF. This chain joins TRBV10-3 and TRBJ2-3, with D tentatively TRBD2 (6 bases). Germline loops: CDR1 ENHRY, CDR2 SYGVKD. The CDR3 has 12 residues. Trimming stripped 8 bases from V and 6 bases from J, with 12 bases between.

This CDR3 reads CASRDLWGTEAFF. Written as DNA, the CDR3 is TGTGCCAGCAGGGACTTGTGGGGAACTGAAGCTTTCTTT. This chain links TRBV3-1 (or the pseudogene TRBV3-2) with TRBJ1-1; D uncertain. The CDR3 has 13 amino acids. CDR1 and CDR2 from the germline V gene are LGHDT and YNNKEL (reference sequence). V lost 6 bases and J 5 bases, leaving 13 bases between the germline ends.

The chain carries TRBV29-1 and TRBJ2-5, with a possible D match to TRBD1 (6 bases). This CDR3 is 14 amino acids long. Germline loops: CDR1 SQVTM, CDR2 ANQGSEA. V lost 4 bases and J lost 9, with 21 bases in between. The CDR3, as DNA: TGCAGCGTTGGCCCCGGAGGACAGACACAGGCCCAGTACTTC. Amino acid sequence: CSVGPGGQTQAQYF.

The rearrangement joins TRBV18 to TRBJ2-7; D may be TRBD1 (6 bases). The CDR3 length is 13 residues. The germline V and J ends were trimmed by 5 bases and 1 base, with 9 bases remaining between them. Germline lookup yields CDR1 KGHSH and CDR2 LQKENI. The DNA of the CDR3 is TGTGCCAGCTCAGCTGACAGGTCCTACGAGCAGTACTTC. Translating it yields CASSADRSYEQYF.

DNA for the CDR3: TGCGCCAGCAGCCCCTGGACAGGGAGGGGCGAGCAGTACTTC. It specifies CASSPWTGRGEQYF. The rearrangement links TRBV5-1 to TRBJ2-7; TRBD1 is a possible D gene (8 bases). CDR3 length equals 14 residues. Trimming removed 4 bases from V and 6 bases from J, with 17 bases in between. Germline V lookup: CDR1 SGHRS, CDR2 YFSETQ.

V gene TRBV9 combines with J gene TRBJ2-3; no firm D call. CDR1 and CDR2 from the germline V gene are SGDLS and YYNGEE. Trimming stripped 0 bases from V and 5 bases from J, with 19 bases between. The CDR3 length is 17 residues. The CDR3 loop is CASSVVDVAGNKDTQYF. DNA for the CDR3: TGTGCCAGCAGCGTAGTGGATGTAGCCGGTAACAAAGATACGCAGTATTTT.